The TCR beta chain described here comes from a study of cytotoxic CD8 clonotypes in ibrutinib-treated CLL. Sequencing was designed to attain a depth spanning 1 in 200,000 to 1 in 1 million T cells. TCRdb keeps only in-frame clones here, not all; method: immunoSEQ multiplex PCR. Among 35,000 or so clones, roughly two thirds were seen once, and the ten largest hold roughly a quarter. This clone was seen just once. V gave up 4 bases and J gave up 2 bases, with 11 bases separating them. Germline CDR1 is MDHEN and CDR2 is SYDVKM. This CDR3 is built from 14 residues. Sequences were derived from PBMCs, sampled before ibrutinib treatment. The clonotype comes from a human donor with chronic lymphocytic leukemia. This rearrangement joins TRBV28 to TRBJ1-1; the D is unclear. CDR3: CASSSPGQNTEAFF. Here the CDR3 DNA reads TGTGCCAGCAGTTCGCCAGGCCAAAACACTGAAGCTTTCTTT.